What follows are 8 T cell receptor beta chains derived from one specimen sequenced in a study of blood T cell repertoires in COVID-19 (dated by TCRdb to about 2020). Library preparation was by the immunoSEQ multiplex PCR assay. The clones in this table, taken by TCRdb from immuneACCESS, are in-frame only. Not every clone is retained; where verified, under half of the shortfall comes from an unresolved V gene, and the cause of the rest is unknown. The sample table records 65,000 to 70,000 clones; around 83% of these occur just once. The ten top clones hold approximately 4.1% of the sample. Sequencing was carried out using peripheral blood. Receptors were obtained from a man aged 50-59 years with acute or convalescent COVID-19.

This clone was counted a few times. This chain joins TRBV6-5 and TRBJ1-2, with D uncertain. The CDR3 covers 13 residues. V gave up 6 bases and J gave up 7 bases, with 15 bases separating them. Germline CDR1 reads MNHEY; CDR2 reads SVGAGI. CDR3 region: CASSREGLGGYTF. The DNA of the CDR3 is TGTGCCAGCAGCCGGGAAGGTTTGGGTGGCTACACCTTC.

The chain recombines TRBV19 with TRBJ2-1; TRBD1 agrees at 8 bases. The germline CDR1 and CDR2 sequences are LNHDA and SQIVND (reference sequence). V shed 3 bases and J 10 bases; nucleotides not matched to a gene: 11. CDR3 length equals 15 residues. The CDR3 nucleotides are TGTGCCAGTAGTATCGCAGGGGGCATCATTCGGGAGCAGTTCTTC. Protein: CASSIAGGIIREQFF.

The chain combines TRBV2 with TRBJ2-3, with D hard to call. V lost 4 bases and J lost 2, with 10 bases in between. This CDR3 is 14 amino acids long. From germline, CDR1 is SNHLY and CDR2 FYNNEI. The DNA of the CDR3 is TGTGCCAGCAGTGTAAACTTAAACACAGATACGCAGTATTTT. This translates into CASSVNLNTDTQYF. The full variable domain, completed using reference TRBV2 and TRBJ2-3, is EPEVTQTPSHQVTQMGQEVILRCVPISNHLYFYWYRQILGQKVEFLVSFYNNEISEKSEIFDDQFSVERPDGSNFTLKIRSTKLEDSAMYFCASSVNLNTDTQYFGPGTRLTVL.

Notes on this clone: The junction departs from germline at one end; a sequencing error may be responsible. The chain uses TRBV2 and TRBJ2-3, with 7 bases lining up with TRBD2. CDR1 and CDR2 from the germline V gene are SNHLY and FYNNEI. The CDR3 spans 18 residues. Here the CDR3 DNA reads TGTGCCAGCCGTGACAGCGGGGAGCGTCTACTCCGCGGAGATACGCAGTATTTT. Protein product: CASRDSGERLLRGDTQYF.

This chain joins TRBV5-1 and TRBJ1-1, with D possibly TRBD1 on 5 matching bases. V lost 0 bases to trimming and J lost 7 bases, with 13 bases between them. The CDR3 totals 14 residues. Germline V gene data show CDR1 as SGHRS and CDR2 as YFSETQ. The CDR3 here is CASSLEGVRGEAFF. The CDR3 nucleotides read TGCGCCAGCAGCTTGGAAGGGGTTAGGGGTGAAGCTTTCTTT.

A single count supports this clone. This sequence joins TRBV6-1 and TRBJ1-1; D might be TRBD1 (5 bases). The CDR3 sequence is 14 residues long. The V end lost 0 bases, the J end lost 10 bases, and 15 bases lay between the germline ends. Germline assignment: CDR1 MNHNS and CDR2 SASEGT. The CDR3 nucleotides are TGTGCCAGCAGTGAAGCGGGAGGGGCGGGGAGAGCTTTCTTT. It encodes CASSEAGGAGRAFF.

This clone was found once. This sequence joins TRBV4-2 and TRBJ2-7, with TRBD1 matching 7 bases. This CDR3 is built from 15 residues. The ends lost 0 bases at V and 7 bases at J; junction bases unmatched: 9. Germline V gene lookup returns CDR1 LGHNA and CDR2 YNFKEQ. The CDR3 here is CASSQDYEGAREQYF. CDR3 sequence (DNA): TGTGCCAGCAGCCAAGATTATGAGGGGGCGCGGGAGCAGTACTTC.

This chain links TRBV19 with TRBJ2-5; the D gene is possibly TRBD2 (6 bases). The CDR3 sequence is 11 residues long. Per the germline V gene, CDR1 is LNHDA and CDR2 is SQIVND (reference sequence). Trimming took off 9 bases at V and 5 bases at J, with 10 bases between the two ends. CDR3 in amino acids: CASGGTETQYF. The DNA of the CDR3 is TGTGCCAGCGGCGGGACGGAGACCCAGTACTTC. The entire variable domain, with the rest obtained from reference TRBV19 and TRBJ2-5, is as follows: DGGITQSPKYLFRKEGQNVTLSCEQNLNHDAMYWYRQDPGQGLRLIYYSQIVNDFQKGDIAEGYSVSREKKESFPLTVTSAQKNPTAFYLCASGGTETQYFGPGTRLLVL.